Below are 14 T cell receptor beta chains sequenced from a single sample in a study of blood T cell repertoires in COVID-19. TCRdb keeps only in-frame clones here, not all; method: immunoSEQ multiplex PCR. The table shows 70,000 to 80,000 clones, with roughly 82% occurring only once. The specimen sequenced was peripheral blood. The receptors originated from a human donor in a cohort sampled during active COVID-19.

Written as DNA, the CDR3 is TGCAGCGCACGGGACAGGGGACCTACAGATACGCAGTATTTT. It yields the protein CSARDRGPTDTQYF. V gene TRBV29-1 combines with J gene TRBJ2-3, with TRBD1 matching 10 bases. Germline V gives CDR1 SQVTM, CDR2 ANQGSEA. The CDR3 is made up of 14 amino acids. The J segment lost 3 bases and the V segment lost 7 bases, leaving 7 bases of the junction unmatched.

The CDR3 sequence is CASSLGTSSNNEQFF. The CDR3 region has the DNA TGTGCCAGCTCACTTGGGACTAGCAGTAACAATGAGCAGTTCTTC. This chain links TRBV18 with TRBJ2-1; TRBD2 matches at 9 bases. The germline gives CDR1 KGHSH, CDR2 LQKENI. The CDR3 is made up of 15 amino acids. Germline trimming cut 4 bases from V and 5 bases from J; bases unmatched to any gene: 6.

The chain uses TRBV30 and TRBJ2-3, with 10 bases aligning to TRBD2. V dropped 2 bases and J dropped 0; count of bases not matched to a gene: 17. This CDR3 has 20 amino acids. The germline V gene encodes CDR1 GTSNPN and CDR2 SVGIG (reference sequence). The CDR3 sequence: CAWSKGELAGTHPSTDTQYF. The DNA of the CDR3 is TGTGCCTGGAGTAAGGGGGAACTAGCGGGGACTCACCCTAGCACAGATACGCAGTATTTT.

The V and J genes are TRBV6-5 and TRBJ1-3, with D maybe TRBD1 (6 bases). The CDR3 runs 15 residues. Germline lookup yields CDR1 MNHEY and CDR2 SVGAGI. V lost 6 bases to trimming and J lost 0 bases, with 12 bases between them. CDR3 nucleotide sequence: TGTGCCAGCAGCCGAGGACAGTTCTCTGGAAACACCATATATTTT. Its protein is CASSRGQFSGNTIYF.

V and J are TRBV27 and TRBJ2-2, with 8 nucleotides matching TRBD1. In germline, CDR1 is MNHEY, CDR2 SMNVEV (reference sequence). With 0 bases clipped from V and 5 bases from J, the junction kept 5 bases outside the gene matches. CDR3 size: 16 residues. CDR3 residues: CASSLSTGGLTGELFF. CDR3 coding DNA: TGTGCCAGCAGTTTATCCACAGGGGGACTTACCGGGGAGCTGTTTTTT.

The chain has TRBV7-2 and TRBJ2-7; 12 nucleotides agree with TRBD1. Trimming at V came to 5 bases and at J to 9 bases, leaving 8 bases not matched to a gene. Germline lookup yields CDR1 SGHTA and CDR2 FQGNSA. CDR3 size: 14 residues. CDR3 sequence (DNA): TGTGCCAGCAGCCCCGGGACAGGGGGCTGGTGGCAGTACTTC. Translating it yields CASSPGTGGWWQYF.

V and J are TRBV3-1 (or the pseudogene TRBV3-2) and TRBJ2-1, with D possibly being TRBD1 (6 bases). V was shortened by 4 bases and J by 2 bases, with 12 bases between the two germline ends. The CDR3 extends over 15 amino acids. Germline V gene lookup returns CDR1 LGHDT and CDR2 YNNKEL (reference sequence). Here the CDR3 reads CASSLQGPTYNEQFF. The CDR3 bases are TGTGCCAGCAGCCTCCAGGGGCCAACCTACAATGAGCAGTTCTTC.

The V call is TRBV10-3, the J call TRBJ2-2; 8 bases match TRBD2. The germline V gene encodes CDR1 ENHRY and CDR2 SYGVKD. The V gene end was trimmed by 9 bases and the J gene end by 3 bases; junction bases not matched to a gene: 6. CDR3 length: 14 residues. CDR3 sequence: CAMKAGVDTGELFF. The CDR3 DNA is TGTGCCATGAAAGCGGGAGTGGACACCGGGGAGCTGTTTTTT.

This clone has just a few counts. The chain has TRBV4-2 and TRBJ2-3, with D tentatively TRBD2 (5 bases). V shed 1 base and J shed 0 bases, with 5 bases lying between them. The germline CDR1 and CDR2 sequences are LGHNA and YNFKEQ. CDR3 length: 14 residues. CDR3 DNA sequence: TGTGCCAGCAGCCAAGGCGGGAGCACAGATACGCAGTATTTT. This encodes CASSQGGSTDTQYF.

Note on this clone: Other DNA sequences within the sample encode an identical CDR3. The chain employs TRBV5-1 and TRBJ1-1; TRBD1 agrees at 8 bases. The germline gives CDR1 SGHRS, CDR2 YFSETQ. CDR3 length equals 14 residues. V shed 3 bases and J 2 bases; nucleotides not matched to a gene: 3. The CDR3 DNA is TGCGCCAGCAGCTGGGGGACAGGAAACACTGAAGCTTTCTTT. It yields the protein CASSWGTGNTEAFF.

The J gene is TRBJ2-5, the V gene TRBV5-4; TRBD2 matches at 7 bases. The CDR3 is 18 residues long. CDR1 is SGHNT, CDR2 YYREEE, per germline (reference sequence). With V trimmed by 1 base and J by 5 bases, 17 bases remained unmatched. CDR3 sequence (DNA): TGTGCCAGCAGCTTGAAGACTAGCAGGGCACATTTAGGGGAGACCCAGTACTTC. Residues: CASSLKTSRAHLGETQYF.

The V and J genes are TRBV11-2 and TRBJ2-7, with D possibly being TRBD1 (6 bases). V dropped 0 bases and J dropped 0 bases, with 12 bases sitting between them. Germline V lookup: CDR1 SGHAT, CDR2 FQNNGV. The CDR3 sequence is 16 residues long. The CDR3 protein is CASSLDYRGYSYEQYF. In nucleotides, the CDR3 is TGTGCCAGCAGCTTAGATTATAGGGGGTACTCCTACGAGCAGTACTTC.

This clone was observed a single time. The chain couples TRBV7-8 to TRBJ1-2, with TRBD1 as a possible D gene (5 bases). The germline CDR1 and CDR2 sequences are SGHVS and FQNEAQ. The V end was cut by 5 bases, the J end by 2 bases, with 18 bases between. The CDR3 sequence is 16 residues long. For the CDR3, the DNA is TGTGCCAGCAGCCCGGTCGGGGGGACTTCGAACTATGGCTACACCTTC. It specifies CASSPVGGTSNYGYTF. The whole variable domain, filled in from reference TRBV7-8 and TRBJ1-2, reads GAGVSQSPRYKVAKRGQDVALRCDPISGHVSLFWYQQALGQGPEFLTYFQNEAQLDKSGLPSDRFFAERPEGSVSTLKIQRTQQEDSAVYLCASSPVGGTSNYGYTFGSGTRLTVV.

The chain's CDR3 is CSVRGPAGATDTQYF. The CDR3 nucleotides read TGCAGCGTTCGAGGACCGGCTGGGGCCACAGATACGCAGTATTTT. This sequence joins TRBV29-1 and TRBJ2-3; tentatively, D is TRBD1 (5 bases). The germline V and J ends were trimmed by 5 bases and 2 bases, with 17 bases remaining between them. This CDR3 has 15 amino acids. In germline, CDR1 is SQVTM, CDR2 ANQGSEA.